This T cell receptor (beta chain) stems from a study of T cells in Graves' hyperthyroidism and ophthalmopathy. This clonotype came up many times. Its antigen is unknown. General study points: The blood repertoire included most of the expanded thyroid clonotypes above 0.001. In the analysis, a 13 V-J model separated ophthalmopathy from stable hyperthyroidism. Before onset, by a median of approximately 6.2 months, the model predicted ophthalmopathy.

Amplified TCR beta CDR3 regions came from RNA transcripts. TCR CDR3 underwent first-round RT-PCR with the HTBI primer set. From the multiplex PCR reads, TCRdb called clonotypes with MiXCR, one entry per CDR3 protein. The table shows about 270,000 distinct CDR3 sequences, with approximately 24% occurring only once. Not enrolled were patients with uncontrolled infection, other autoimmune disease, pregnancy or lactation. Per germline, CDR1 MDHEN and CDR2 SYDVKM. The CDR3 loop spans 12 amino acids. Trimming pared 2 bases from V and 3 bases from J, leaving 5 bases between. What was sequenced was blood. This chain links TRBV28 with TRBJ2-7; no definite D call. This TCR derives from a woman aged 40 to 49 with Graves' ophthalmopathy. This CDR3 is CASSLTYYEQYF. CDR3 bases: TGTGCCAGCAGTTTAACCTACTACGAGCAGTACTTC. Using reference TRBV28 and TRBJ2-7 for the parts outside the CDR3, the full variable domain is DVKVTQSSRYLVKRTGEKVFLECVQDMDHENMFWYRQDPGLGLRLIYFSYDVKMKEKGDIPEGYSVSREKKERFSLILESASTNQTSMYLCASSLTYYEQYFGPGTRLTVT.